One sample yielded the 25 T cell receptor beta chains listed below, sequenced in a study of T cells in localized non-small cell lung cancer. The assay was immunoSEQ multiplex PCR, and TCRdb's table has in-frame clones only and misses some. This sample carries tens of thousands of clones, around 81% of them seen once, and the ten largest clones take roughly 21%. Material: PBMCs, obtained before any cancer treatment. The receptors were gathered from a man aged 40 to 70 with stage II squamous cell lung carcinoma.

The V and J genes are TRBV9 and TRBJ2-5, with 10 positions matching TRBD1. The length of the CDR3 is 18 residues. Trimming at V came to 3 bases and at J to 1 base, leaving 12 bases not matched to a gene. Germline values: CDR1 SGDLS, CDR2 YYNGEE. The DNA of the CDR3 is TGTGCCAGCAGCGCCTATACCGGACAGGGGGAACCCCAAGAGACCCAGTACTTC. This encodes CASSAYTGQGEPQETQYF.

The J gene is TRBJ2-5, the V gene TRBV7-8, with a possible D match to TRBD1 (6 bases). CDR1 and CDR2 from the germline V gene are SGHVS and FQNEAQ. The CDR3 consists of 16 residues. The germline V and J ends were trimmed by 5 bases and 1 base, with 17 bases remaining between them. As DNA, the CDR3 is TGTGCCAGCAGCCTTTTAAGGGACACCCTCCAAGAGACCCAGTACTTC. It codes for CASSLLRDTLQETQYF.

The chain has TRBV18 and TRBJ2-7; TRBD1 matches 10 bases. Germline V gives CDR1 KGHSH, CDR2 LQKENI. This CDR3 spans 15 amino acids. V lost 2 bases to trimming and J lost 6 bases; unmatched junction nucleotides: 7. CDR3 in amino acids: CASSPYTGQGLEQYF. The CDR3 DNA sequence: TGTGCCAGCTCACCATACACGGGACAGGGGCTCGAGCAGTACTTC.

The chain uses TRBV11-2 and TRBJ2-5; D gene uncertain. CDR3 length equals 15 residues. V was pared by 2 bases and J by 2 bases, with 12 bases between. CDR1 SGHAT and CDR2 FQNNGV come from the germline V gene. This chain's CDR3 is CASSLKIWAQETQYF. DNA of the CDR3: TGTGCCAGCAGCTTAAAGATCTGGGCGCAAGAGACCCAGTACTTC.

The V gene is TRBV6-6, the J gene TRBJ2-7, with TRBD1 matching 10 bases. The CDR3 loop spans 14 amino acids. The germline V gene encodes CDR1 MNHNY and CDR2 SVGAGI (reference sequence). Unmatched junction bases numbered 3, after V lost 4 bases and J lost 3 bases. This CDR3 is CASSLGQGFYEQYF. The CDR3, as DNA: TGTGCCAGCAGTTTGGGACAGGGGTTCTACGAGCAGTACTTC.

This chain connects TRBV11-2 to TRBJ2-7; possible D gene TRBD2, 5 bases. Germline-derived CDR1 and CDR2 are SGHAT and FQNNGV. Trimming took off 5 bases at V and 4 bases at J, with 15 bases between the two ends. The CDR3 loop spans 14 amino acids. The CDR3 region has the DNA TGTGCCAGCAGCCCACTAGAAACCCTATACGAGCAGTACTTC. As protein: CASSPLETLYEQYF.

CDR3 sequence: CASSPDRGNQPQHF. CDR3 in DNA: TGTGCCAGCAGCCCTGACAGGGGAAATCAGCCCCAGCATTTT. The chain combines TRBV27 with TRBJ1-5, with 8 bases identical to TRBD1. This CDR3 region has 14 residues. Germline V lookup: CDR1 MNHEY, CDR2 SMNVEV (reference sequence). With 6 bases clipped from V and 4 bases from J, the junction kept 5 bases outside the gene matches.

The V and J genes are TRBV11-2 and TRBJ1-2; D not certain. This CDR3 has 15 amino acids. Germline V gene data show CDR1 as SGHAT and CDR2 as FQNNGV. Trimming took 4 bases from V and 7 from J, leaving 19 bases between them. Written as DNA, the CDR3 is TGTGCCAGCAGCTCCGGAGCCTCATATCGAGCTGGCTACACCTTC. It is translated as CASSSGASYRAGYTF.

This chain uses TRBV5-5 with TRBJ2-5; 8 bases are a match to TRBD2. CDR3 length equals 14 residues. Unmatched junction bases numbered 3, after V lost 0 bases and J lost 5 bases. CDR1 and CDR2 from the germline V gene are SGHKS and YYEKEE (reference sequence). CDR3 in amino acids: CASSLGAGGETQYF. Here the CDR3 DNA reads TGTGCCAGCAGCTTGGGCGCGGGGGGCGAGACCCAGTACTTC.

V is TRBV28 and J is TRBJ1-1; D is undetermined. Germline values: CDR1 MDHEN, CDR2 SYDVKM. This CDR3 spans 13 amino acids. With 6 bases removed from V and 0 bases from J, the gap between germline ends came to 8 bases. CDR3 nucleotide sequence: TGTGCCAGCAGAGACATATTGAACACTGAAGCTTTCTTT. Protein sequence: CASRDILNTEAFF.

The chain couples TRBV18 to TRBJ1-2; possibly TRBD1 for D (6 bases). Trimming pared 0 bases from V and 7 bases from J, leaving 9 bases between. From germline, CDR1 is KGHSH and CDR2 LQKENI. The CDR3 loop spans 13 amino acids. CDR3 bases: TGTGCCAGCTCACCACCGGGGGCTTTTGGCTACACCTTC. Translated: CASSPPGAFGYTF. The full variable domain, its missing parts supplied by reference TRBV18 and TRBJ1-2, is NAGVMQNPRHLVRRRGQEARLRCSPMKGHSHVYWYRQLPEEGLKFMVYLQKENIIDESGMPKERFSAEFPKEGPSILRIQQVVRGDSAAYFCASSPPGAFGYTFGSGTRLTVV.

V is TRBV2 and J is TRBJ1-4; D call uncertain. This CDR3 comprises 11 residues. Germline CDR1 SNHLY, CDR2 FYNNEI. Trimming left V 6 bases short and J 9 bases short, with 8 bases between. The CDR3 spells CASSPDKKLFF. The CDR3 DNA reads as TGTGCCAGCAGCCCAGATAAAAAACTGTTTTTT.

CDR3 loop: CASRRVNEQYF. The CDR3 nucleotides read TGTGCCAGTCGGAGGGTAAACGAGCAGTACTTC. The V call is TRBV28, the J call TRBJ2-7, with D possibly being TRBD2 (6 bases). The germline gives CDR1 MDHEN, CDR2 SYDVKM. Trimming stripped 9 bases from V and 5 bases from J, with 11 bases between. The CDR3 runs 11 residues. The full variable domain, with the rest looked up from reference TRBV28 and TRBJ2-7, is DVKVTQSSRYLVKRTGEKVFLECVQDMDHENMFWYRQDPGLGLRLIYFSYDVKMKEKGDIPEGYSVSREKKERFSLILESASTNQTSMYLCASRRVNEQYFGPGTRLTVT.

The chain combines TRBV7-9 with TRBJ2-1; D might be TRBD2 (5 bases). Germline loops: CDR1 SEHNR, CDR2 FQNEAQ (reference sequence). V dropped 8 bases and J dropped 3 bases, with 17 bases sitting between them. The CDR3 has 15 residues. The CDR3 nucleotides are TGTGCCAGCTCTGAACCCGGGAACTTCTACAATGAGCAGTTCTTC. Translated, it gives CASSEPGNFYNEQFF.

The chain uses TRBV5-1 and TRBJ2-2; possible D gene TRBD2, 6 bases. Germline loops: CDR1 SGHRS, CDR2 YFSETQ. The CDR3 is 14 residues long. The V gene lost 4 bases and the J gene lost 1 base, with 8 bases spanning the gap. For the CDR3, the DNA is TGCGCCAGCAGCCCGGGGGAGAACACCGGGGAGCTGTTTTTT. Amino acid sequence: CASSPGENTGELFF.

V is TRBV5-6 and J is TRBJ2-5; possible D gene TRBD2, 6 bases. The germline CDR1 and CDR2 sequences are SGHDT and YYEEEE. Trimming pared 0 bases from V and 7 bases from J, leaving 19 bases between. CDR3 size: 16 residues. CDR3 loop: CASSLGRDLGIGTQYF. The CDR3 DNA follows: TGTGCCAGCAGCTTGGGCCGGGACTTGGGTATTGGGACCCAGTACTTC.

This clone was seen a handful of times. This rearrangement joins TRBV5-1 to TRBJ2-2, with D possibly being TRBD1 (5 bases). Germline CDR1 SGHRS, CDR2 YFSETQ. Trimming took 4 bases from V and 7 from J, leaving 11 bases between them. The CDR3 extends over 13 amino acids. DNA of the CDR3: TGCGCCAGCAGCCGCCAGGGTGGCGGGGAGCTGTTTTTT. Its translation: CASSRQGGGELFF.

The chain has TRBV10-3 and TRBJ2-1; D is perhaps TRBD1 or TRBD2 (5 bases each). Between the trimmed V and J ends, which lost 2 bases and 13 bases, there was a span of 12 bases. The CDR3 length is 12 residues. The germline V gene encodes CDR1 ENHRY and CDR2 SYGVKD. This CDR3 is CAISEDSLAQFF. CDR3 nucleotide sequence: TGTGCCATCAGTGAGGACAGCCTAGCACAGTTCTTC.

V is TRBV9 and J is TRBJ1-5; 7 bases match TRBD1. The CDR3 has 15 amino acids. With 5 bases clipped from V and 3 bases from J, the junction kept 8 bases outside the gene matches. Germline V gene lookup returns CDR1 SGDLS and CDR2 YYNGEE. The CDR3 is CASSAQGLINQPQHF. The CDR3 bases are TGTGCCAGCAGTGCACAGGGGTTGATCAATCAGCCCCAGCATTTT.

The chain has TRBV28 and TRBJ1-5; the D is unclear. This CDR3 contains 14 residues. Germline V gene lookup returns CDR1 MDHEN and CDR2 SYDVKM. Trimming shortened V by 9 bases and J by 5 bases, and 17 bases separated the two germline ends. CDR3 DNA sequence: TGTGCCAGTAGTACTGGATCAGCTTATCAGCCCCAGCATTTT. It encodes CASSTGSAYQPQHF.

This clone was counted a few times. The chain uses TRBV28 and TRBJ1-4, with D maybe TRBD1 (5 bases). Deletions cut 5 bases from V and 10 bases from J, with 17 bases between. The CDR3 contains 14 residues. Germline V gene sequence: CDR1 MDHEN, CDR2 SYDVKM. CDR3 coding DNA: TGTGCCAGCAGTGCCGGGACGGGCAACGGAAAACTGTTTTTT. The encoded protein is CASSAGTGNGKLFF.

This chain links TRBV5-1 with TRBJ1-1, with D hard to call. CDR1 is SGHRS and CDR2 is YFSETQ in the germline V gene. Deletions cut 2 bases from V and 3 bases from J, with 11 bases between. This CDR3 region has 14 residues. The CDR3 spells CASSFWGEDTEAFF. For the CDR3, the DNA is TGCGCCAGCAGCTTCTGGGGTGAGGACACTGAAGCTTTCTTT.

This clone was counted a few times. The V and J genes are TRBV18 and TRBJ1-1, with D unresolved. The CDR3 contains 13 residues. Trimming stripped 3 bases from V and 3 bases from J, with 8 bases between. The germline V gene has CDR1 KGHSH and CDR2 LQKENI. CDR3 bases: TGTGCCAGCTCACCCATGGGTTACACTGAAGCTTTCTTT. Protein sequence: CASSPMGYTEAFF.

The chain recombines TRBV7-2 with TRBJ2-3; 7 bases are a match to TRBD1. The germline V gene has CDR1 SGHTA and CDR2 FQGNSA. This CDR3 region has 15 residues. Germline trimming cut 1 base from V and 10 bases from J; bases unmatched to any gene: 11. CDR3 sequence: CASSLVAQQGNAQYF. The CDR3 DNA is TGTGCCAGCAGCTTAGTGGCCCAACAGGGGAATGCGCAGTATTTT.

The chain joins TRBV11-2 to TRBJ2-1; no definite D call. V gave up 1 base and J gave up 5 bases, with 15 bases separating them. Germline values: CDR1 SGHAT, CDR2 FQNNGV. The CDR3 runs to 16 residues. CDR3: CASSLGAGSSDNEQFF. DNA for the CDR3: TGTGCCAGCAGCTTAGGAGCCGGCAGCTCAGACAATGAGCAGTTCTTC.